The 26 T cell receptor beta chains in this list originate from one sample, sequenced in a study of cytomegalovirus exposure and HLA in healthy donors (TCRdb year 2017). Libraries were constructed by the immunoSEQ multiplex PCR assay. The multiplex PCR relied on a mix of 60 forward primers for TCR Vbeta segments and 13 reverse primers for TCR Jbeta segments. Here the immuneACCESS table is served through TCRdb, limited to in-frame sequences with V and J called. Missing clones are a known gap in these copies; in checked studies unresolved V genes cover under half, and the rest lacks a known reason. The sample table holds hundreds of thousands of clones, of which 76% were seen once. The ten largest account for 0.6% to 0.7% of the sample. The material sequenced was PBMCs. These receptors all stem from a man between 18 and 35 years old in good health and CMV-seronegative.

This sequence joins TRBV6-5 and TRBJ2-5, with 9 bases that match TRBD2. CDR1 MNHEY and CDR2 SVGAGI come from the germline V gene. V lost 3 bases to trimming and J lost 4 bases; unmatched junction nucleotides: 6. The CDR3 length is 15 residues. The CDR3 here is CASSYGGRAPETQYF. The CDR3 DNA sequence: TGTGCCAGCAGTTATGGCGGGAGGGCCCCAGAGACCCAGTACTTC.

The chain uses TRBV25-1 and TRBJ2-3; 8 bases match TRBD1. V shed 5 bases, J shed 9 bases, and the junction held 7 bases outside the gene matches. The germline V gene encodes CDR1 MGHDK and CDR2 SYGVNS. CDR3 length equals 13 residues. The CDR3 loop reads CASSPITGGTQYF. The CDR3 DNA reads TGTGCCAGCAGTCCCATTACAGGGGGGACGCAGTATTTT.

This chain uses TRBV6-5 with TRBJ2-2; D is perhaps TRBD2 (5 bases). Trimming stripped 6 bases from V and 6 bases from J, with 14 bases between. The CDR3 loop spans 14 amino acids. Germline loops: CDR1 MNHEY, CDR2 SVGAGI. The CDR3 is CASSQDFGPGELFF. The DNA of the CDR3 is TGTGCCAGCAGCCAGGACTTCGGTCCCGGGGAGCTGTTTTTT.

The DNA of the CDR3 is TGCGCCAGCAGGGAGGACAGATATCAGCCCCAGCATTTT. Translating it yields CASREDRYQPQHF. The gene calls are TRBV5-1 and TRBJ1-5; weak D call: TRBD1 (6 bases). V lost 5 bases, J lost 5 bases, and 11 bases lay in between. The CDR3 extends over 13 amino acids. Germline CDR1 SGHRS, CDR2 YFSETQ. Combining the CDR3 with reference TRBV5-1 and TRBJ1-5 gives the whole variable domain KAGVTQTPRYLIKTRGQQVTLSCSPISGHRSVSWYQQTPGQGLQFLFEYFSETQRNKGNFPGRFSGRQFSNSRSEMNVSTLELGDSALYLCASREDRYQPQHFGDGTRLSIL.

V gene TRBV7-9 combines with J gene TRBJ1-4; D may be TRBD1 (6 bases). V lost 5 bases to trimming and J lost 7 bases, with 17 bases between them. From germline, CDR1 is SEHNR and CDR2 FQNEAQ (reference sequence). The CDR3 length is 15 residues. CDR3 protein: CASSLQQGGSEKLFF. Written as DNA, the CDR3 is TGTGCCAGCAGCCTACAACAGGGAGGGAGTGAAAAACTGTTTTTT.

The chain links TRBV2 to TRBJ2-3; 9 bases map to TRBD2. J was trimmed by 4 bases and V by 2 bases; bases with no gene match: 7. CDR3 length equals 16 residues. CDR1 is SNHLY and CDR2 is FYNNEI in the germline V gene. CDR3 DNA sequence: TGTGCCAGCAGTGAAATGGGCGGGAGGGGTGCAGATACGCAGTATTTT. Translating gives CASSEMGGRGADTQYF.

The V and J genes are TRBV12-5 and TRBJ2-7, with 12 bases identical to TRBD1. In germline, CDR1 is LGHNT, CDR2 FRNRAP. This CDR3 spans 16 amino acids. After removal of 3 bases from V and 3 bases from J, the junction contained 6 bases not matched to a gene. The DNA of the CDR3 is TGTGCTAGTGGTTTTCTCCGGGACAGGGGGCTCTACGAGCAGTACTTC. It specifies CASGFLRDRGLYEQYF. Drawing the rest from reference TRBV12-5 and TRBJ2-7, the complete variable domain is DARVTQTPRHKVTEMGQEVTMRCQPILGHNTVFWYRQTMMQGLELLAYFRNRAPLDDSGMPKDRFSAEMPDATLATLKIQPSEPRDSAVYFCASGFLRDRGLYEQYFGPGTRLTVT.

This clone has a single count. This chain connects TRBV12-5 to TRBJ2-1; 11 bases map to TRBD2. The length of the CDR3 is 20 residues. Germline CDR1 and CDR2: LGHNT and FRNRAP. Trimming removed 7 bases from V and 1 base from J; junction bases left unmatched: 18. The CDR3 DNA sequence: TGTGCTAGTGCCCACCCACTAGCGGGAGATCTTGGAGGTTCCTACAATGAGCAGTTCTTC. Its translation is CASAHPLAGDLGGSYNEQFF. The complete variable domain, with remaining parts taken from reference TRBV12-5 and TRBJ2-1, reads DARVTQTPRHKVTEMGQEVTMRCQPILGHNTVFWYRQTMMQGLELLAYFRNRAPLDDSGMPKDRFSAEMPDATLATLKIQPSEPRDSAVYFCASAHPLAGDLGGSYNEQFFGPGTRLTVL.

The rearrangement uses TRBV6-5 and TRBJ1-1; 9 bases are shared with TRBD1. Per germline, CDR1 MNHEY and CDR2 SVGAGI. After removal of 6 bases from V and 8 bases from J, the junction contained 7 bases not matched to a gene. This CDR3 is 13 amino acids long. Here the CDR3 DNA reads TGTGCCAGCAGGTATCACAGGGGGCGCGAAGCTTTCTTT. Translating gives CASRYHRGREAFF.

The rearrangement uses TRBV5-1 and TRBJ2-7; D unclear. The CDR3 loop spans 14 amino acids. Germline V gene lookup returns CDR1 SGHRS and CDR2 YFSETQ. The ends were cut back, 4 bases at V and 0 bases at J, with 11 bases in the middle. The CDR3 region has the DNA TGCGCCAGCAGCCCGGGTCCGAGCTCCTACGAGCAGTACTTC. This gives the protein CASSPGPSSYEQYF.

This chain joins TRBV10-2 and TRBJ2-7, with D possibly being TRBD2 (5 bases). Trimming left V 3 bases short and J 0 bases short, with 9 bases between. CDR1 WSHSY and CDR2 SAAADI come from the germline V gene. The CDR3 is 14 residues long. CDR3 DNA: TGCGCCAGCAGTGATTCGGGGATCTCCTACGAGCAGTACTTC. Residues: CASSDSGISYEQYF.

Only a few counts were recorded for this clone. The CDR3 nucleotides read TGTGCCAGCAGTTCCGAGGAGGCCGGGGAGCTGTTTTTT. This sequence encodes CASSSEEAGELFF. V and J are TRBV6-6 and TRBJ2-2; D perhaps matches TRBD2 (5 bases). The germline V and J ends were trimmed by 4 bases and 6 bases, with 9 bases remaining between them. This CDR3 comprises 13 residues. Germline V gives CDR1 MNHNY, CDR2 SVGAGI (reference sequence).

This clone showed up just once. The chain carries TRBV6-1 and TRBJ2-1; TRBD2 matches at 11 bases. The J segment lost 4 bases and the V segment lost 4 bases, leaving 3 bases of the junction unmatched. CDR3 length: 15 amino acids. Germline CDR1 reads MNHNS; CDR2 reads SASEGT. The CDR3 is CASSGGLAEYNEQFF. In DNA form, the CDR3 reads TGTGCCAGCAGTGGGGGACTAGCGGAATACAATGAGCAGTTCTTC.

Here the CDR3 reads CASSLGTGNEKLFF. Written as DNA, the CDR3 is TGCGCCAGCAGTCTCGGGACAGGGAATGAAAAACTGTTTTTT. This chain connects TRBV10-2 to TRBJ1-4; 9 bases agree with TRBD1. Germline V gene sequence: CDR1 WSHSY, CDR2 SAAADI. Losses at the gene ends were 5 bases for V and 5 bases for J; bases not matched to a gene: 3. This CDR3 is built from 14 residues.

The chain recombines TRBV11-2 with TRBJ2-7, with D possibly TRBD2 on 6 matching bases. This CDR3 spans 14 amino acids. Trimming left V 4 bases short and J 0 bases short, with 10 bases between. The germline V gene encodes CDR1 SGHAT and CDR2 FQNNGV. CDR3 protein: CASSYDGSSYEQYF. In nucleotides, the CDR3 is TGTGCCAGCAGCTACGACGGGAGCTCCTACGAGCAGTACTTC.

The J gene is TRBJ2-1, the V gene TRBV5-5, with D unclear. The V and J ends lost 1 base and 1 base respectively, with 12 bases between them. In germline, CDR1 is SGHKS, CDR2 YYEKEE (reference sequence). CDR3 size: 16 residues. In DNA, the CDR3 is TGTGCCAGCAGCTTGAATACAGCTCGATCCTACAATGAGCAGTTCTTC. It is translated as CASSLNTARSYNEQFF.

This chain uses TRBV6-1 with TRBJ1-5; the match to TRBD1 covers 7 bases. Germline CDR1 reads MNHNS; CDR2 reads SASEGT. The V segment lost 1 base and the J segment 5 bases; nucleotides outside the gene matches: 5. The CDR3 sequence is 15 residues long. CDR3 in amino acids: CASSEGGGLHQPQHF. CDR3 DNA: TGTGCCAGCAGTGAAGGAGGGGGCCTTCATCAGCCCCAGCATTTT.

This sequence joins TRBV7-8 and TRBJ1-5; possibly TRBD1 for D (5 bases). Trimming took off 2 bases at V and 6 bases at J, with 14 bases between the two ends. The CDR3 sequence is 15 residues long. CDR1 SGHVS and CDR2 FQNEAQ come from the germline V gene. The CDR3 DNA reads TGTGCCAGCAGCTTAAAAGGGGCGCCGGGTCAGCCCCAGCATTTT. Translating it yields CASSLKGAPGQPQHF. Variable domain in full (rest from reference TRBV7-8 and TRBJ1-5): GAGVSQSPRYKVAKRGQDVALRCDPISGHVSLFWYQQALGQGPEFLTYFQNEAQLDKSGLPSDRFFAERPEGSVSTLKIQRTQQEDSAVYLCASSLKGAPGQPQHFGDGTRLSIL.

This clone was recorded a few times. J is TRBJ2-7 and V is TRBV19; 7 nucleotides match TRBD1. The ends lost 2 bases at V and 0 bases at J; junction bases unmatched: 4. This CDR3 has 15 amino acids. Germline V CDR1 and CDR2: LNHDA, SQIVND (reference sequence). CDR3 nucleotides: TGTGCCAGTAGTATATGGGACAGTAGCTCCTACGAGCAGTACTTC. It encodes CASSIWDSSSYEQYF.

CDR3 in DNA: TGTGCCAGCAGTTTTAGTCAGGGCCCCTACGAGCAGTACTTC. This encodes CASSFSQGPYEQYF. V gene TRBV27 combines with J gene TRBJ2-7, with D possibly TRBD1 on 5 matching bases. The CDR3 sequence is 14 residues long. V was pared by 3 bases and J by 2 bases, with 11 bases between. CDR1 MNHEY and CDR2 SMNVEV come from the germline V gene (reference sequence).

This chain joins TRBV7-9 and TRBJ2-7, with D tentatively TRBD2 (5 bases). V lost 5 bases, J lost 4 bases, and 9 bases lay in between. Germline V gives CDR1 SEHNR, CDR2 FQNEAQ (reference sequence). The CDR3 sequence is 12 residues long. Here the CDR3 reads CASSPSGYEQYF. In DNA form, the CDR3 reads TGTGCCAGCAGCCCCTCGGGATACGAGCAGTACTTC.

The chain joins TRBV19 to TRBJ1-1; 7 bases are a match to TRBD1. Germline trimming cut 6 bases from V and 3 bases from J; bases unmatched to any gene: 7. In germline, CDR1 is LNHDA, CDR2 SQIVND (reference sequence). The length of the CDR3 is 14 residues. The CDR3 spells CASRPGQRDTEAFF. The DNA of the CDR3 is TGTGCCAGTAGACCGGGACAGAGAGACACTGAAGCTTTCTTT.

V usage is TRBV29-1 and J usage is TRBJ2-5; 8 bases line up with TRBD1. Germline loops: CDR1 SQVTM, CDR2 ANQGSEA. Trimming at V came to 2 bases and at J to 2 bases, leaving 1 base not matched to a gene. CDR3 size: 13 residues. For the CDR3, the DNA is TGCAGCGTTGAAACAGGGGGTCAAGAGACCCAGTACTTC. Translation gives CSVETGGQETQYF.

The sample holds one count of this clone. This chain links TRBV5-1 with TRBJ2-3; no reliable D call. Trimming took 3 bases from V and 2 from J, leaving 4 bases between them. Per the germline V gene, CDR1 is SGHRS and CDR2 is YFSETQ. This CDR3 has 12 amino acids. CDR3 nucleotides: TGCGCCAGCAGCTCCTACACAGATACGCAGTATTTT. It yields the protein CASSSYTDTQYF.

This sequence joins TRBV11-2 and TRBJ1-6, with 12 nucleotides matching TRBD1. After removal of 3 bases from V and 14 bases from J, the junction contained 5 bases not matched to a gene. This CDR3 is 14 amino acids long. Germline assignment: CDR1 SGHAT and CDR2 FQNNGV. DNA of the CDR3: TGTGCCAGCAGCTTCGGGACAGGGGGCCAGGCCCTCCACTTT. Its translation is CASSFGTGGQALHF.

The chain carries TRBV7-3 and TRBJ2-5; TRBD2 matches 7 bases. With V trimmed by 5 bases and J by 5 bases, 11 bases remained unmatched. The CDR3 is 15 residues long. Germline assignment: CDR1 SGHTA and CDR2 FQGTGA. The CDR3 DNA reads TGTGCCAGCAGCCCGGATGGGCTAGCGGTGGAGACCCAGTACTTC. Translated: CASSPDGLAVETQYF.